This T cell receptor (beta chain) was profiled in a study of beta chain features in type 1 diabetes. Study observations and caveats: The naive, central memory and Treg TCRB repertoires of patients appeared to be more similar to one another than those of healthy donors.

Reverse transcription of all isolated RNA meant that expressed TCRB transcripts were sequenced. Here immunoSEQ multiplex PCR was the method, and the copy in TCRdb shows in-frame clones only, minus some. The table records 310,000 or so clones, more than 9.5% of them present only once. This clone was seen only a few times. The antigen is undetermined. One heparinised blood draw averaging roughly 120 mL was given by each donor. Germline CDR1 reads GTSNPN; CDR2 reads SVGIG (reference sequence). Trimming pared 4 bases from V and 7 bases from J, leaving 17 bases between. The CDR3 loop spans 13 amino acids. This TCR was recovered from a woman aged 30 to 39 in good health. Input material: naive CD4+ T cells from blood. V and J are TRBV30 and TRBJ2-7, with D maybe TRBD2 (5 bases). The CDR3 region has the DNA TGTGCCTGGACCAGACCGATCACGGGGGAGCAGTACTTC. Its translation is CAWTRPITGEQYF.